The text below deals with one T cell receptor (beta chain). The antigen is undetermined. The sample is drawn from a study of Ad26.COV2.S vaccination and SARS-CoV-2 variants. Study observations and caveats: Relative to placebo recipients, vaccine recipients exhibited elevated spike-specific TCR breadth.

Clones were read by immunoSEQ multiplex PCR, and TCRdb kept only the in-frame ones, dropping some. The sample lists about 39,000 clones; 65% to 90% were seen once. The sample here was peripheral blood, taken after recovery from COVID-19. This sequence was found in a human donor who had recovered from COVID-19.

The chain's CDR3 is CASSLTSTGVGYTF. The CDR3 DNA reads TGTGCCAGCAGCCTGACCTCAACTGGAGTTGGCTACACCTTC. The rearrangement uses TRBV27 and TRBJ1-2; D not certain. Germline V CDR1 and CDR2: MNHEY, SMNVEV (reference sequence). Between the trimmed V and J ends, which lost 6 bases and 7 bases, there was a span of 18 bases. The CDR3 spans 14 residues.